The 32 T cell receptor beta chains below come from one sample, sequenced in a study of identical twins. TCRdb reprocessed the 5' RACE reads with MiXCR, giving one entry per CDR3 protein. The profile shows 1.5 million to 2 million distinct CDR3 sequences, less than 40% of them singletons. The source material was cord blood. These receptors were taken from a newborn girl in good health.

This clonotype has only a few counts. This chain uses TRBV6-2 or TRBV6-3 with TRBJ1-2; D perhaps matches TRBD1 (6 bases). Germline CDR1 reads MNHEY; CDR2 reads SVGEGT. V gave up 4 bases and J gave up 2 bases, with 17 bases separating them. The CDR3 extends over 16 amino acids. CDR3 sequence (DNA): TGTGCCAGCAGTTTCCTGCCTTGGACAGCAAACTATGGCTACACCTTC. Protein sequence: CASSFLPWTANYGYTF.

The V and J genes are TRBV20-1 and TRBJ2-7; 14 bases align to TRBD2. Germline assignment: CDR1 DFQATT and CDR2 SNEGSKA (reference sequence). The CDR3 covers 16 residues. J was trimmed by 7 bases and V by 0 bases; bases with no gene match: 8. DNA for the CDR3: TGCAGTGCTAGAGATCTCCGGACTAGCGGGAGGTGGGAGCAGTACTTC. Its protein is CSARDLRTSGRWEQYF.

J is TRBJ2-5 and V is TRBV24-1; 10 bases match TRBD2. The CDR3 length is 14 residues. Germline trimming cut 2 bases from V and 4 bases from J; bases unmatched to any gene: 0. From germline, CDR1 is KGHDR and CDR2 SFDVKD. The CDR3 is CATSDSSGRETQYF. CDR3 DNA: TGTGCCACCAGTGATTCTAGCGGGAGAGAGACCCAGTACTTC.

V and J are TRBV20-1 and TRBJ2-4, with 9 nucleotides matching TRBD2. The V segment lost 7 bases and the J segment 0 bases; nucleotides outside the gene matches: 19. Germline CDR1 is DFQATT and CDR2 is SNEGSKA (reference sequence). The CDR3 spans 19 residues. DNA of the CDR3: TGCAGTGTGCCAGGCGATTCTAGCGGGGACCTACTAGCCAAAAACATTCAGTACTTC. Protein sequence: CSVPGDSSGDLLAKNIQYF.

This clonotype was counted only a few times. CDR3: CASSAAGNPHNEQFF. In nucleotides, the CDR3 is TGTGCCAGCAGTGCCGCCGGTAACCCCCACAATGAGCAGTTCTTC. The chain has TRBV6-2 or TRBV6-3 and TRBJ2-1; D unresolved. The CDR3 has 15 amino acids. V lost 5 bases, J lost 5 bases, and 16 bases lay in between. Germline V gives CDR1 MNHEY, CDR2 SVGEGT.

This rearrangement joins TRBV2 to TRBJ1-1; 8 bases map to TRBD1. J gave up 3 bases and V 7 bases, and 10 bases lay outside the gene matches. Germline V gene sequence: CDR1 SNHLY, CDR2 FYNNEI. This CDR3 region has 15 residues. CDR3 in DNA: TGTGCCAGCACCCTGGGGGACAGGCGAGACACTGAAGCTTTCTTT. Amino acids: CASTLGDRRDTEAFF. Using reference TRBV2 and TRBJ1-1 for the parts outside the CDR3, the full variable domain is EPEVTQTPSHQVTQMGQEVILRCVPISNHLYFYWYRQILGQKVEFLVSFYNNEISEKSEIFDDQFSVERPDGSNFTLKIRSTKLEDSAMYFCASTLGDRRDTEAFFGQGTRLTVV.

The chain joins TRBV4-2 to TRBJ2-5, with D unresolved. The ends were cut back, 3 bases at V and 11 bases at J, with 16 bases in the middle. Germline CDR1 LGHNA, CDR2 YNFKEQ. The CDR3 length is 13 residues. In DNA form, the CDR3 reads TGTGCCAGCAGCCAGGAACCTCTTATGGAGCAGTACTTC. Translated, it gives CASSQEPLMEQYF.

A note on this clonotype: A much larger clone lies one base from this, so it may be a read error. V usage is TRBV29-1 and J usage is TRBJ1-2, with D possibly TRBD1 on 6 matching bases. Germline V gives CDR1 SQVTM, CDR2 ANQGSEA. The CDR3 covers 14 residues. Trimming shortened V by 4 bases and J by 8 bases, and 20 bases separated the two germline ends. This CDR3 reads CSVAPPSQGGGYTF. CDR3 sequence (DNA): TGCAGCGTTGCTCCCCCTTCACAGGGAGGAGGCTACACCTTC.

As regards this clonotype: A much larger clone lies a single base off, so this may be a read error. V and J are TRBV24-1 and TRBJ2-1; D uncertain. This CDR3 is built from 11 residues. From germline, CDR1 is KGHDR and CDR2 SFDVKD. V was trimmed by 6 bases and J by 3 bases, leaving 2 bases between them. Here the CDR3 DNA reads TGTGCCACCAGTTTCTACAATGAGCAGTTCTTC. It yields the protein CATSFYNEQFF.

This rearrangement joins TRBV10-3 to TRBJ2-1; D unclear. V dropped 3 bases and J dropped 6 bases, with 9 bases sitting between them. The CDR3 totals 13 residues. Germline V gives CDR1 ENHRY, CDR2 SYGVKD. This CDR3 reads CAISDGKANEQFF. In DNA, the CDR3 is TGTGCCATCAGTGATGGGAAAGCCAATGAGCAGTTCTTC.

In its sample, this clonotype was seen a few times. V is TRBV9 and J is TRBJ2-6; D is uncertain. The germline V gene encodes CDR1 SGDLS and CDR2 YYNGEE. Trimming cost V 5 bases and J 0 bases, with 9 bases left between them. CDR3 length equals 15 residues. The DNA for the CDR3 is TGTGCCAGCAGTGCCAAGGCCTCTGGGGCCAACGTCCTGACTTTC. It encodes CASSAKASGANVLTF.

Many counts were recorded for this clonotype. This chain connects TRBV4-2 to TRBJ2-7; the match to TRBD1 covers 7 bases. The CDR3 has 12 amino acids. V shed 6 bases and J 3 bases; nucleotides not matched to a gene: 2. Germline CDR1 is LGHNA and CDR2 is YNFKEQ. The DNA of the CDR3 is TGTGCCAGCAGTCACAGGGGCTACGAGCAGTACTTC. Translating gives CASSHRGYEQYF.

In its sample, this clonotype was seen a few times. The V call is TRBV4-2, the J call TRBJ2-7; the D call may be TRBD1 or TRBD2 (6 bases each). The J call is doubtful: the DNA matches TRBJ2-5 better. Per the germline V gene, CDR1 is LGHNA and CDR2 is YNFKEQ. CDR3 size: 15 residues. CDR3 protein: CASSQDPPGAETQYF. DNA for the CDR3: TGTGCCAGCAGCCAAGATCCTCCGGGGGCAGAGACCCAGTACTTC.

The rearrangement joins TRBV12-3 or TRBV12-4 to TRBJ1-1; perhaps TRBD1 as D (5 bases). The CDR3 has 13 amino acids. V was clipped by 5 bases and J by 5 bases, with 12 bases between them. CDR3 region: CASSRRVGTEAFF. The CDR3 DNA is TGTGCCAGCAGTCGCAGGGTGGGGACTGAAGCTTTCTTT.

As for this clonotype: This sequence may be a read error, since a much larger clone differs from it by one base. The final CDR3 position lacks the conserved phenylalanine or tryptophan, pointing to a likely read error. CDR3: CASSRGSEQYS. For the CDR3, the DNA is TGTGCCAGCAGCCGGGGATCCGAGCAGTACTCC. The rearrangement joins TRBV3-1 to TRBJ2-1, with D hard to call. The DNA end lines up better with TRBJ2-7; the J call may be wrong. This CDR3 is built from 11 residues. The germline CDR1 and CDR2 sequences are LGHDT and YNNKEL (reference sequence).

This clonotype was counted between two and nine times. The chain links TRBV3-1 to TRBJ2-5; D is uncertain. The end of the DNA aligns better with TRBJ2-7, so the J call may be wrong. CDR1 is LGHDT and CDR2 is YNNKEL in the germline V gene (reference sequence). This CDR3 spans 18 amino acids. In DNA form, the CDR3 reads TGTGCCAGCAGCCAGGGTCTAGGTCCGGTAGGGTTTGGCTACGAGCAGTACTTC. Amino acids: CASSQGLGPVGFGYEQYF.

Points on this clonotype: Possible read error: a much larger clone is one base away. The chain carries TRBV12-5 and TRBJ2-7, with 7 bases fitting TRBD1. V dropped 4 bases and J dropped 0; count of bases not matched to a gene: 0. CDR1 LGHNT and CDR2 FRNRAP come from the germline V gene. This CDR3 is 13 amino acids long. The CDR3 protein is CASGWDSSYEQYV. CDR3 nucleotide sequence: TGTGCTAGTGGTTGGGACAGCTCCTACGAGCAGTACGTC.

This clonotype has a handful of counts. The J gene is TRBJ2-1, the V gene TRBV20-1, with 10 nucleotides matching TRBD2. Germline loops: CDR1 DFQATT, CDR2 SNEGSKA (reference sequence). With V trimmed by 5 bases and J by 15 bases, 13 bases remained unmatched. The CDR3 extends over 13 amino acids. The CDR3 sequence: CSAGGTSENFLFF. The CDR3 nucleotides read TGCAGTGCTGGAGGGACTAGCGAAAACTTCCTGTTCTTC.

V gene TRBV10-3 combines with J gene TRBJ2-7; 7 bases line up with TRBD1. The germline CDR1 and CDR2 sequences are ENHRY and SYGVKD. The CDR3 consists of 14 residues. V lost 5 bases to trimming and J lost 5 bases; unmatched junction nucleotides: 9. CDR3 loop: CAISTPGQINEQYF. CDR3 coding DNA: TGTGCCATCAGTACACCGGGACAGATCAACGAGCAGTACTTC.

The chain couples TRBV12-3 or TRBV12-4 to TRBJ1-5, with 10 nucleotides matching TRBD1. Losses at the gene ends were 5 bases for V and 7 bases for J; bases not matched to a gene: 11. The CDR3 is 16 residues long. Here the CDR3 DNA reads TGTGCCAGCAGTAATGAACCGGGACAGGGGATCCAGCCCCAGCATTTT. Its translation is CASSNEPGQGIQPQHF.

For the CDR3, the DNA is TGCAGTGCTACCCCGAGAGGGAGATTAGGACAGGGCTACGAGCAGTACTTC. Translating it yields CSATPRGRLGQGYEQYF. This chain uses TRBV20-1 with TRBJ2-7, with 8 bases fitting TRBD1. The V gene end was trimmed by 4 bases and the J gene end by 3 bases; junction bases not matched to a gene: 17. The CDR3 runs 17 residues. Per the germline V gene, CDR1 is DFQATT and CDR2 is SNEGSKA (reference sequence).

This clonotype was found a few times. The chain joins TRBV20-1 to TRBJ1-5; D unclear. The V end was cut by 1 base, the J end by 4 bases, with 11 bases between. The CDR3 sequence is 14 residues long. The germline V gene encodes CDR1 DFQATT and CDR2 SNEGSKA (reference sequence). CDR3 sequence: CSARAQSDNQPQHF. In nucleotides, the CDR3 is TGCAGTGCTAGAGCACAATCAGATAATCAGCCCCAGCATTTT.

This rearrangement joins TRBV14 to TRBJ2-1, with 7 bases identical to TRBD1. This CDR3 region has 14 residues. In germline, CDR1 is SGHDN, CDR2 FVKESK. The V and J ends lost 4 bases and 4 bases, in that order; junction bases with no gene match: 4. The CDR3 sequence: CASSRLDRYNEQFF. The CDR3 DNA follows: TGTGCCAGCAGCCGATTGGACAGGTACAATGAGCAGTTCTTC.

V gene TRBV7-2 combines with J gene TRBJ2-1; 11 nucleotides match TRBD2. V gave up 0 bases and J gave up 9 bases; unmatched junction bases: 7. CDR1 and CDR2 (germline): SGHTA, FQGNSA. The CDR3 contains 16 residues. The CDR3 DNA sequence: TGTGCCAGCAGCTTAGCTAGCGGGAGGGCCTACGGTGAGCAGTTCTTC. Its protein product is CASSLASGRAYGEQFF.

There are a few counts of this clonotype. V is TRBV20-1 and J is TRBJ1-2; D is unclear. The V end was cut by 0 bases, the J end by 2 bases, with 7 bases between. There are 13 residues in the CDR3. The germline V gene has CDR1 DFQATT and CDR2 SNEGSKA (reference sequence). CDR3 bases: TGCAGTGCTAGAGATGGCAAAAACTATGGCTACACCTTC. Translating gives CSARDGKNYGYTF.

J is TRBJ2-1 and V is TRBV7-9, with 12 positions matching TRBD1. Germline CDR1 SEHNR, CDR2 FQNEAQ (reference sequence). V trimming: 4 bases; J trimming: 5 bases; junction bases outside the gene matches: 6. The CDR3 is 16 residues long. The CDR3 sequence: CASSSGQGALHNEQFF. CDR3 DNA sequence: TGTGCCAGCAGCTCGGGACAGGGGGCTCTACACAATGAGCAGTTCTTC.

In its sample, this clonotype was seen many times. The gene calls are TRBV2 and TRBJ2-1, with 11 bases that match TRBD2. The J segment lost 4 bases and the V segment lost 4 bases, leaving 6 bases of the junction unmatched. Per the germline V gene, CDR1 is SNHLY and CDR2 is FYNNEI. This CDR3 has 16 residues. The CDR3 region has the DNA TGTGCCAGCAGTGTACCTAGCGGGAGGCGTTACAATGAGCAGTTCTTC. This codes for CASSVPSGRRYNEQFF.

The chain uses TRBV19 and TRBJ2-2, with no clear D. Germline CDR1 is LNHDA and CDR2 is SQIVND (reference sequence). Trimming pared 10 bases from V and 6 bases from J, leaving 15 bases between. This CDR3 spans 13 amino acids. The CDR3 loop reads CATMFVQAGELFF. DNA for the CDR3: TGTGCCACTATGTTCGTCCAGGCCGGGGAGCTGTTTTTT.

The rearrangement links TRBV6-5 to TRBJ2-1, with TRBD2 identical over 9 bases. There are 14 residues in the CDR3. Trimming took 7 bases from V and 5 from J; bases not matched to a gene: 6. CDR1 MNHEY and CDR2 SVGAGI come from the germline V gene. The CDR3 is CASIRASGNNEQFF. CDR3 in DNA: TGTGCCAGCATCAGGGCTAGCGGGAACAATGAGCAGTTCTTC.

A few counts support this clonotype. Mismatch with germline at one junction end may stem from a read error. CDR3 sequence reads: CSVEDLGDRVAEAFF. The CDR3 coding sequence is TGCAGCGTTGAAGATCTAGGGGACAGGGTGGCTGAGGCTTTCTTT. The V and J genes are TRBV29-1 and TRBJ1-1; TRBD1 agrees at 9 bases. The CDR3 is made up of 15 amino acids. Germline V CDR1 and CDR2: SQVTM, ANQGSEA. The variable domain in full, completed from reference TRBV29-1 and TRBJ1-1, reads SAVISQKPSRDICQRGTSLTIQCQVDSQVTMMFWYRQQPGQSLTLIATANQGSEATYESGFVIDKFPISRPNLTFSTLTVSNMSPEDSSIYLCSVEDLGDRVAEAFFGQGTRLTVV.

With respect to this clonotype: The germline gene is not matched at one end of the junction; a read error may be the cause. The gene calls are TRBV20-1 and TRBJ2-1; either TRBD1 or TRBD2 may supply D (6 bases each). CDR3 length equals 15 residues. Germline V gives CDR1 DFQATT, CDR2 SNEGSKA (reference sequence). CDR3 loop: CSASTGANSYSEQFF. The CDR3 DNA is TGCAGTGCTAGCACGGGGGCCAACTCCTACAGTGAGCAGTTCTTC.

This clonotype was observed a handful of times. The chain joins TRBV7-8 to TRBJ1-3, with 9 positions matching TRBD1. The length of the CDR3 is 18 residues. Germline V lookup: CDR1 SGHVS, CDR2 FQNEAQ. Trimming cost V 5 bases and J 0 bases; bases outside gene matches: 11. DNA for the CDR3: TGTGCCAGCAGCCAACGAAGACAGGGGGGACTCTCTGGAAACACCATATATTTT. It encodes CASSQRRQGGLSGNTIYF.